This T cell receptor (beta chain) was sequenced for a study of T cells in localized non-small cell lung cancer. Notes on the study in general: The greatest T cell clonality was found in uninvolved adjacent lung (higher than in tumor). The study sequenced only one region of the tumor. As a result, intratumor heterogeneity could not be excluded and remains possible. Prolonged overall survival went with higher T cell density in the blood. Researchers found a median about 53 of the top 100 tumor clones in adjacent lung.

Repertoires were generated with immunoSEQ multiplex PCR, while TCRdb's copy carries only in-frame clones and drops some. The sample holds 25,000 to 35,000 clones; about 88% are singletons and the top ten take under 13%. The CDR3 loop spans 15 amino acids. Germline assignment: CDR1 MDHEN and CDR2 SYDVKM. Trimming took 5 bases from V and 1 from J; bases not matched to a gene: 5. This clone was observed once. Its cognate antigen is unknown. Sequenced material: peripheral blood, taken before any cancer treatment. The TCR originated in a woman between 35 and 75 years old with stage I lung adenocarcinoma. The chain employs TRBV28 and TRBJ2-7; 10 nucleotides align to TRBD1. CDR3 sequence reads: CASSTRDRGSYEQYF. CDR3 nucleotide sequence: TGTGCCAGCAGTACCCGGGACAGGGGTTCCTACGAGCAGTACTTC.